This T cell receptor beta chain was sequenced for a study of T cell responses to AZD1222 COVID-19 vaccine. Assay: immunoSEQ multiplex PCR; the TCRdb copy retains only in-frame clones and omits some. The table shows about 120,000 clones, with around 87% occurring only once. CDR1 is KGHSY, CDR2 FQNENV, per germline. Trimming stripped 0 bases from V and 3 bases from J, with 12 bases between. This CDR3 contains 15 residues. The chain is built from TRBV16 and TRBJ2-7, with D tentatively TRBD1 or TRBD2 (5 bases each). The sequences come from peripheral blood, collected on day 0 of AZD1222 vaccination. The source is an adult in good health. The CDR3 sequence is CASSQSWDVGYEQYF. In nucleotides, the CDR3 is TGTGCCAGCAGCCAATCGTGGGACGTCGGCTACGAGCAGTACTTC. Full variable domain (outside the CDR3, taken from reference TRBV16 and TRBJ2-7): GEEVAQTPKHLVRGEGQKAKLYCAPIKGHSYVFWYQQVLKNEFKFLISFQNENVFDETGMPKERFSAKCLPNSPCSLEIQATKLEDSAVYFCASSQSWDVGYEQYFGPGTRLTVT.